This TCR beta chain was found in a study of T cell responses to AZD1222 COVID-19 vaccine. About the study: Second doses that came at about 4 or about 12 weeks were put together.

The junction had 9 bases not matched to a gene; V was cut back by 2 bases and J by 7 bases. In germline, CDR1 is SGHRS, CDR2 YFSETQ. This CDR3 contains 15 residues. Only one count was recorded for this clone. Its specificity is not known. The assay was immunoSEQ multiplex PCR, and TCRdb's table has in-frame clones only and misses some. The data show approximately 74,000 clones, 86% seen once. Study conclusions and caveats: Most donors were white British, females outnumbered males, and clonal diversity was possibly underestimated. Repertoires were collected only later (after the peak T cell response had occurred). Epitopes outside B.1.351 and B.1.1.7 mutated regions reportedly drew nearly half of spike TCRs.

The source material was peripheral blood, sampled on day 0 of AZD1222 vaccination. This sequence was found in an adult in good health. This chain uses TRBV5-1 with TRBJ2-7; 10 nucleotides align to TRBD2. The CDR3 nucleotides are TGCGCCAGCAGCTTTCGCGGAGCGGGAGGGGAAGAGCAGTACTTC. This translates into CASSFRGAGGEEQYF.